This TCR beta chain was retrieved from a study of response to subunit inactivated influenza vaccine. There are 14 residues in the CDR3. V was cut by 9 bases and J by 3 bases, with 17 bases left in between. The germline gives CDR1 MNHEY, CDR2 SVGEGT. TCRdb used MiXCR to reprocess the RT-PCR reads, holding one entry per CDR3 protein. The table lists 700,000 to 900,000 distinct CDR3 sequences, about 20% of them singletons. This clonotype turned up a few times. Its antigen is undetermined. Study-level points and caveats: The authors proposed limited new T cell recruitment per seasonal influenza vaccination.

This chain uses TRBV6-2 or TRBV6-3 with TRBJ2-5; no clear D gene. This sequence was found in a man over 45 who received an inactivated influenza vaccine. This material consisted of PBMCs from blood, taken less than 6 days after vaccination. DNA for the CDR3: TGTGCCAGTAGGCAAAGTGGTATCGAAGAGACCCAGTACTTC. Protein product: CASRQSGIEETQYF.